These 18 T cell receptor beta chains share one sample of origin, sequenced in a study of B cell selection in AIRE deficiency. Here immunoSEQ multiplex PCR was the method, and the copy in TCRdb shows in-frame clones only, minus some. This sample has approximately 26,000 clones, with 80% to 95% found just once. Regulatory T cells were sorted as CD4+CD25hiCD127low/negative. Material: CD4+CD25+ Tregs sorted from PBMCs. These receptors were collected from a human donor in good health.

This clone was observed a few times. This sequence joins TRBV6-5 and TRBJ1-5, with D uncertain. The CDR3 totals 15 residues. The germline V gene has CDR1 MNHEY and CDR2 SVGAGI. V lost 4 bases to trimming and J lost 0 bases, with 10 bases between them. DNA for the CDR3: TGTGCCAGCAGTTCCCTGGGTAATAGCAATCAGCCCCAGCATTTT. Translating gives CASSSLGNSNQPQHF.

The gene calls are TRBV6-6 and TRBJ1-1; TRBD1 matches 7 bases. This CDR3 is built from 15 residues. Germline assignment: CDR1 MNHNY and CDR2 SVGAGI (reference sequence). The junction had 7 bases not matched to a gene; V was cut back by 4 bases and J by 2 bases. CDR3 in amino acids: CASSSSGQPNTEAFF. In DNA, the CDR3 is TGTGCCAGCAGTTCCTCGGGACAGCCAAACACTGAAGCTTTCTTT.

The rearrangement joins TRBV7-2 to TRBJ1-2, with a tentative D call TRBD1 (5 bases). Trimming shortened V by 1 base and J by 0 bases, and 6 bases separated the two germline ends. The germline V gene encodes CDR1 SGHTA and CDR2 FQGNSA. The length of the CDR3 is 14 residues. CDR3 region: CASSLETANYGYTF. In DNA form, the CDR3 reads TGTGCCAGCAGCTTAGAGACAGCTAACTATGGCTACACCTTC.

The genes are TRBV28 and TRBJ2-2; D may be TRBD1 (5 bases). Germline V gene sequence: CDR1 MDHEN, CDR2 SYDVKM. The V and J ends lost 5 bases and 0 bases respectively, with 13 bases between them. This CDR3 is 16 amino acids long. The CDR3 nucleotides are TGTGCCAGCAGTGGCCGGGCAGGGTCGAACACCGGGGAGCTGTTTTTT. It is translated as CASSGRAGSNTGELFF.

In regard to this clone: Relative to the germline gene, one junction end is altered; a read error may explain this. The V gene is TRBV5-1, the J gene TRBJ2-7; no reliable D call. The CDR3 runs 14 residues. CDR1 is SGHRS and CDR2 is YFSETQ in the germline V gene. The CDR3 DNA sequence: TGCGCCAGCAGCTTGGCCCGATCTGGGGAAGGTCAAGAATTC. This codes for CASSLARSGEGQEF.

This clone was recorded a few times. V and J are TRBV2 and TRBJ1-2; D unclear. The CDR3 totals 12 residues. V lost 0 bases, J lost 9 bases, and 8 bases lay in between. CDR1 and CDR2 from the germline V gene are SNHLY and FYNNEI. CDR3: CASSEALQSYTF. Written as DNA, the CDR3 is TGTGCCAGCAGTGAAGCGCTTCAGAGCTACACCTTC.

This chain joins TRBV6-5 and TRBJ1-1, with 7 positions matching TRBD1. The germline V gene encodes CDR1 MNHEY and CDR2 SVGAGI. The CDR3 contains 14 residues. Trimming took 10 bases from V and 6 from J; bases not matched to a gene: 14. The CDR3 coding sequence is TGTGCCACTCTAGCGACAGGGAAGAAGGCTGAAGCTTTCTTT. Encoded protein: CATLATGKKAEAFF.

V and J are TRBV4-1 and TRBJ2-7; D might be TRBD2 (5 bases). The CDR3 is 13 residues long. V lost 0 bases, J lost 6 bases, and 9 bases lay in between. Germline V gene sequence: CDR1 MGHRA, CDR2 YSYEKL. The DNA for the CDR3 is TGCGCCAGCAGCCAAGAAAGGACTCTCGAGCAGTACTTC. Translating gives CASSQERTLEQYF.

The rearrangement links TRBV18 to TRBJ2-5; D not resolved. The CDR3 totals 13 residues. The V and J ends lost 2 bases and 1 base respectively, with 5 bases between them. From germline, CDR1 is KGHSH and CDR2 LQKENI. The DNA for the CDR3 is TGTGCCAGCTCACCAAGTGCCCAAGAGACCCAGTACTTC. Protein sequence: CASSPSAQETQYF.

The rearrangement joins TRBV19 to TRBJ1-2, with D possibly matching TRBD1 (6 bases). CDR1 and CDR2 (germline): LNHDA, SQIVND (reference sequence). The CDR3 spans 15 residues. Trimming shortened V by 3 bases and J by 7 bases, and 18 bases separated the two germline ends. The CDR3 is CASSIVLGGGRGYTF. CDR3 nucleotide sequence: TGTGCCAGTAGTATTGTTCTGGGGGGCGGTCGTGGCTACACCTTC.

The genes are TRBV7-9 and TRBJ1-2; 9 nucleotides align to TRBD1. Per the germline V gene, CDR1 is SEHNR and CDR2 is FQNEAQ (reference sequence). The CDR3 extends over 14 amino acids. J was trimmed by 4 bases and V by 2 bases; bases with no gene match: 2. The CDR3 region is CASSLTGGGYGYTF. The DNA for the CDR3 is TGTGCCAGCAGCTTAACAGGGGGCGGCTATGGCTACACCTTC.

This chain joins TRBV30 and TRBJ2-3; TRBD2 agrees at 10 bases. There are 17 residues in the CDR3. Germline values: CDR1 GTSNPN, CDR2 SVGIG (reference sequence). V gave up 2 bases and J gave up 4 bases; unmatched junction bases: 12. The CDR3 coding sequence is TGTGCCTGGAGTTTCCAGCGGGGGGGCCGTCGCCCAGATACGCAGTATTTT. Translation: CAWSFQRGGRRPDTQYF.

This clone was detected only once. The chain carries TRBV7-6 and TRBJ1-5, with D perhaps matching TRBD1 (5 bases). V dropped 1 base and J dropped 1 base, with 8 bases sitting between them. CDR3 length: 15 residues. CDR1 SGHVS and CDR2 FNYEAQ come from the germline V gene. The DNA of the CDR3 is TGTGCCAGCAGCTTAGGGCGGGGGAGCAATCAGCCCCAGCATTTT. Translation: CASSLGRGSNQPQHF.

This rearrangement joins TRBV6-5 to TRBJ2-2; D is perhaps TRBD1 or TRBD2 (5 bases each). The V gene's germline CDR1 is MNHEY and CDR2 SVGAGI. The V and J ends lost 8 bases and 4 bases respectively, with 14 bases between them. The CDR3 consists of 14 residues. CDR3 loop: CASARGRGTGELFF. CDR3 coding DNA: TGTGCCAGCGCGAGGGGCCGCGGCACCGGGGAGCTGTTTTTT.

The chain combines TRBV29-1 with TRBJ1-1; D not certain. Germline assignment: CDR1 SQVTM and CDR2 ANQGSEA. The CDR3 runs 14 residues. Trimming removed 3 bases from V and 4 bases from J, with 15 bases in between. The CDR3 here is CSVEYDSGITEAFF. The CDR3 DNA reads as TGCAGCGTTGAGTATGATTCTGGGATCACTGAAGCTTTCTTT.

The chain has TRBV7-2 and TRBJ2-3; D unclear. This CDR3 contains 12 residues. Germline CDR1 and CDR2: SGHTA and FQGNSA. Trimming left V 5 bases short and J 3 bases short, with 6 bases between. The CDR3 spells CASSPRTDTQYF. The DNA of the CDR3 is TGTGCCAGCAGCCCCAGGACAGATACGCAGTATTTT.

The chain couples TRBV27 to TRBJ1-5, with D maybe TRBD1 (5 bases). The CDR3 is 13 residues long. Deletions cut 1 base from V and 6 bases from J, with 7 bases between. Germline values: CDR1 MNHEY, CDR2 SMNVEV (reference sequence). The CDR3 loop reads CASSLFGGQPQHF. The CDR3 DNA reads TGTGCCAGCAGTTTATTTGGGGGTCAGCCCCAGCATTTT.

This chain joins TRBV9 and TRBJ2-5; D unresolved. The V end was cut by 0 bases, the J end by 1 base, with 13 bases between. Germline CDR1 and CDR2: SGDLS and YYNGEE. CDR3 length: 16 amino acids. CDR3 in DNA: TGTGCCAGCAGCGTAGGCAGCTGGTCAGTCCAAGAGACCCAGTACTTC. It is translated as CASSVGSWSVQETQYF. Full variable domain (rest looked up from reference TRBV9 and TRBJ2-5): DSGVTQTPKHLITATGQRVTLRCSPRSGDLSVYWYQQSLDQGLQFLIQYYNGEERAKGNILERFSAQQFPDLHSELNLSSLELGDSALYFCASSVGSWSVQETQYFGPGTRLLVL.